One and the same sample provided the 11 T cell receptor beta chains below, sequenced in a study of cytomegalovirus exposure and HLA in healthy donors. PCR was performed using 60 Vbeta and 13 Jbeta primers. The assay was immunoSEQ multiplex PCR, and TCRdb's table has in-frame clones only and misses some. The sample lists 110,000 to 150,000 clones, about 82% seen once, with roughly 3.4% in the top ten. What was sequenced was PBMCs. These receptors originate from a male donor in good health and CMV-seronegative.

The chain combines TRBV13 with TRBJ2-1; TRBD2 matches at 10 bases. Unmatched junction bases numbered 3, after V lost 5 bases and J lost 5 bases. CDR3 length: 14 amino acids. Germline lookup yields CDR1 PRHDT and CDR2 FYEKMQ (reference sequence). The CDR3 loop reads CASSGTSDHNEQFF. In nucleotides, the CDR3 is TGTGCCAGCAGCGGGACTAGCGACCACAATGAGCAGTTCTTC.

J is TRBJ2-2 and V is TRBV7-3; 8 bases map to TRBD2. The V and J ends lost 5 bases and 7 bases, in that order; junction bases with no gene match: 18. The CDR3 contains 18 residues. From germline, CDR1 is SGHTA and CDR2 FQGTGA. The CDR3 sequence is CASSPTPGLARGGGELFF. The DNA for the CDR3 is TGTGCCAGCAGCCCTACCCCAGGACTAGCCAGAGGGGGCGGGGAGCTGTTTTTT.

The count of this clone is one. The chain joins TRBV5-1 to TRBJ1-1, with 7 bases matching TRBD1. CDR3 size: 14 residues. CDR1 is SGHRS and CDR2 is YFSETQ in the germline V gene. With 3 bases clipped from V and 2 bases from J, the junction kept 4 bases outside the gene matches. The CDR3 DNA reads as TGCGCCAGCAGCTCGGGACAGATAAACACTGAAGCTTTCTTT. Amino acid sequence: CASSSGQINTEAFF. The variable domain in full, completed from reference TRBV5-1 and TRBJ1-1, reads KAGVTQTPRYLIKTRGQQVTLSCSPISGHRSVSWYQQTPGQGLQFLFEYFSETQRNKGNFPGRFSGRQFSNSRSEMNVSTLELGDSALYLCASSSGQINTEAFFGQGTRLTVV.

The CDR3 nucleotides read TGTGCCAGCAGCTTTCTCAGCGGGAGTGATACGCAGTATTTT. Translated: CASSFLSGSDTQYF. The chain couples TRBV7-2 to TRBJ2-3, with 8 nucleotides matching TRBD2. Germline lookup yields CDR1 SGHTA and CDR2 FQGNSA. Unmatched junction bases numbered 5, after V lost 3 bases and J lost 6 bases. This CDR3 has 14 residues.

The rearrangement links TRBV11-2 to TRBJ1-1; maybe TRBD1 (6 bases). This CDR3 is 13 amino acids long. Trimming removed 5 bases at V and 6 bases at J, with 13 bases between. Per the germline V gene, CDR1 is SGHAT and CDR2 is FQNNGV. The CDR3 nucleotides are TGTGCCAGCAGCCACACAGGGTCCCCTGAAGCTTTCTTT. Protein: CASSHTGSPEAFF.

The chain has TRBV9 and TRBJ2-3, with a tentative D call TRBD2 (5 bases). The CDR3 covers 14 residues. V shed 1 base and J shed 4 bases, with 10 bases lying between them. Germline CDR1 reads SGDLS; CDR2 reads YYNGEE. CDR3 in DNA: TGTGCCAGCAGCGTAAGGCTAGCCGCAGATACGCAGTATTTT. Its translation: CASSVRLAADTQYF.

This clone was observed once. The J gene is TRBJ1-5, the V gene TRBV2; D is perhaps TRBD1 (6 bases). CDR3 length: 16 amino acids. The V end lost 6 bases, the J end lost 6 bases, and 21 bases lay between the germline ends. CDR1 and CDR2 from the germline V gene are SNHLY and FYNNEI. CDR3 in amino acids: CASRGLGGRWTQPQHF. CDR3 bases: TGTGCCAGCAGGGGGTTGGGGGGGCGCTGGACTCAGCCCCAGCATTTT. Supplemented by reference TRBV2 and TRBJ1-5, the full variable domain reads EPEVTQTPSHQVTQMGQEVILRCVPISNHLYFYWYRQILGQKVEFLVSFYNNEISEKSEIFDDQFSVERPDGSNFTLKIRSTKLEDSAMYFCASRGLGGRWTQPQHFGDGTRLSIL.

The chain employs TRBV2 and TRBJ2-1; 7 nucleotides match TRBD2. V lost 10 bases to trimming and J lost 6 bases; unmatched junction nucleotides: 9. Germline CDR1 reads SNHLY; CDR2 reads FYNNEI. The CDR3 runs 13 residues. As DNA, the CDR3 is TGTGCCACCCCGGGGGGAGGCTCCAATGAGCAGTTCTTC. Translating it yields CATPGGGSNEQFF.

V and J are TRBV12-5 and TRBJ1-1; D is perhaps TRBD1 (5 bases). Between the trimmed V and J ends, which lost 3 bases and 4 bases, there was a span of 24 bases. There are 18 residues in the CDR3. Germline loops: CDR1 LGHNT, CDR2 FRNRAP. DNA for the CDR3: TGTGCTAGTGGTTTCGGCACGGCACAAGAAGCAGGGATCACTGAAGCTTTCTTT. Translated, it gives CASGFGTAQEAGITEAFF.

V and J are TRBV5-6 and TRBJ2-7; D is uncertain. Trimming shortened V by 2 bases and J by 3 bases, and 12 bases separated the two germline ends. This CDR3 contains 14 residues. Germline CDR1 and CDR2: SGHDT and YYEEEE. CDR3 coding DNA: TGTGCCAGCAGCTTCCCGATAACGGGCTACGAGCAGTACTTC. This codes for CASSFPITGYEQYF. The full variable domain, with the rest looked up from reference TRBV5-6 and TRBJ2-7, is DAGVTQSPTHLIKTRGQQVTLRCSPKSGHDTVSWYQQALGQGPQFIFQYYEEEERQRGNFPDRFSGHQFPNYSSELNVNALLLGDSALYLCASSFPITGYEQYFGPGTRLTVT.

The rearrangement uses TRBV30 and TRBJ1-2; no reliable D call. The CDR3 runs 14 residues. Germline-derived CDR1 and CDR2 are GTSNPN and SVGIG (reference sequence). V gave up 5 bases and J gave up 11 bases, with 24 bases separating them. In DNA, the CDR3 is TGTGCCTGGCGGGCCCCCCACGACGGGATTGGTTACACCTTC. Residues: CAWRAPHDGIGYTF.